A selection of T cell receptor beta chains follows, all from one sample in a study of shared clonotypes between healthy human individuals. TCRdb keeps only in-frame clones here, not all; method: immunoSEQ multiplex PCR. The sample yields about 470,000 clones, around 75% seen once. What was sequenced was PBMCs. The receptors derive from a woman aged 35 to 49 in good health. Some clones in this sample may be carry-over from other donors' samples. The CDR3 runs from the conserved cysteine through the conserved F or W. A D gene is named only where the DNA matches it firmly. Only some rows state a clone size, as once, few, many or a class for expanded clones.

v_call,clone_size,d_call,j_call,cdr3_aa
TRBV30,.,TRBD1,TRBJ2-7,CAWSIGGDVYEQYF
TRBV28,.,.,TRBJ2-3,CASSLFGGGTDTQYF
TRBV21-1,.,.,TRBJ1-2,CASSKRQGGYTF
TRBV4-3,.,.,TRBJ1-2,CASSQVTSGGGYGYTF
TRBV28,.,.,TRBJ1-5,CASSLLNQPQHF
TRBV27,.,.,TRBJ2-3,CASSRTGLPPLTSTDTQYF
TRBV18,.,.,TRBJ2-7,CASSAGGYEQYF
TRBV4-3,.,.,TRBJ1-5,CASSQDHRPNQPQHF
TRBV4-3,.,.,TRBJ1-4,CASSQVSGAKIEKLFF
TRBV19,.,.,TRBJ1-1,CASSLQDTNTEAFF
TRBV19,.,TRBD1,TRBJ2-1,CASSISDRAIF
TRBV19,.,TRBD1,TRBJ2-1,CASKPGQIAGEQFF
TRBV7-9,.,.,.,CASSKGYDRKNYEQYF
TRBV7-3,.,.,TRBJ2-1,CASSVDYNEQFF
TRBV10-1,.,.,TRBJ2-3,CASSRDSTDTQYF
TRBV2,.,TRBD2,TRBJ2-2,CASSERTSGPNTGELFF
TRBV6-1,.,.,TRBJ1-5,CASILDYSNQPQHF
TRBV27,many,.,TRBJ1-5,CASSKGDIEGQPQHF
TRBV7-2,.,TRBD2,TRBJ2-1,CASSRLADNEQFF
TRBV7-6,.,.,TRBJ2-3,CASSSEPGEADTQYF
TRBV18,few,TRBD1,TRBJ1-1,CASSPDGQGGTEAFF
TRBV6-4,.,.,TRBJ1-5,CASSDLGGWRGNQPQHF
TRBV7-6,many,.,TRBJ2-7,CASSFLRYSPYEQYF
TRBV7-3,.,.,TRBJ2-2,CASSPGAGTGELFF
TRBV4-2,few,.,TRBJ2-1,CASSQDPRALSSSYNEQFF